Listed below are T cell receptor beta chains from one sample, sequenced in a study of T cells in Graves' hyperthyroidism and ophthalmopathy. TCRdb re-called the multiplex PCR reads with MiXCR, one entry per CDR3 protein. This table holds about 260,000 distinct CDR3 sequences, over 15% found once. Sequencing used blood. These receptors were collected from a woman aged 18-29 years with Graves' ophthalmopathy. CDR3s include the opening cysteine and the closing phenylalanine or tryptophan. Each record gives: J gene, clone size, V gene, D gene, CDR3 protein, CDR3 DNA. The D gene is left open where the match is weak. Part of the rows lack a size; the others show once, few, many or a class for expanded clones.

TRBJ1-1 | many | TRBV12-5 | - | CASGLVQLAARGIDLKAFF | TGTGCTAGTGGTTTGGTACAATTGGCCGCTAGGGGAATCGACTTGAAAGCTTTCTTT
TRBJ2-1 | many | TRBV20-1 | - | CSARPRGVENEQFF | TGCAGTGCTAGACCCCGGGGCGTAGAGAATGAGCAGTTCTTC
TRBJ2-5 | many | TRBV28 | - | CASSFLGRREETQYF | TGTGCCAGCAGTTTTCTAGGGAGGAGGGAAGAGACCCAGTACTTC
TRBJ1-1 | many | TRBV29-1 | TRBD1 | CSVETGGYTEAFF | TGCAGCGTTGAGACAGGGGGCTACACTGAAGCTTTCTTT
TRBJ1-1 | - | TRBV7-9 | TRBD1 | CASSLAGQGNTEAFF | TGTGCCAGCAGCTTGGCGGGACAGGGGAATACTGAAGCTTTCTTT
TRBJ2-1 | - | TRBV20-1 | TRBD2 | CSARELADTSYNEQFF | TGCAGTGCTAGGGAACTAGCGGACACCTCCTACAATGAGCAGTTCTTC
TRBJ1-6 | many | TRBV10-3 | - | CAISSGVDSPLHF | TGTGCCATCAGCTCCGGGGTTGATTCACCCCTCCACTTT
TRBJ1-1 | many | TRBV6-5 | TRBD1 | CASSYSTGGYTEAFF | TGTGCCAGCAGTTACTCGACAGGGGGATACACTGAAGCTTTCTTT
TRBJ2-3 | many | TRBV9 | - | CASSEGLGASTDTQYF | TGTGCCAGCAGCGAGGGACTGGGGGCCAGCACAGATACGCAGTATTTT
TRBJ1-2 | few | TRBV19 | - | CASSMAGSNYGYTF | TGTGCCAGTAGTATGGCAGGATCTAACTATGGCTACACCTTC
TRBJ2-5 | many | TRBV20-1 | - | CSARGSSVQSTQYF | TGCAGTGCTAGAGGCTCATCGGTACAATCGACCCAGTACTTC
TRBJ2-7 | many | TRBV28 | TRBD1 | CASSFQRGPAHEQYF | TGTGCCAGCAGTTTCCAAAGGGGGCCCGCCCACGAGCAGTACTTC
TRBJ2-5 | many | TRBV3-1 | - | CASANPQETQYF | TGTGCCAGCGCCAACCCGCAGGAGACCCAGTACTTC
TRBJ1-2 | - | TRBV19 | TRBD1 | CASSPGTGGLYGYTF | TGTGCCAGTAGTCCAGGGACAGGGGGACTCTATGGCTACACCTTC
TRBJ1-6 | - | TRBV6-1 | TRBD1 | CASTWGQGSPLHF | TGTGCCAGCACCTGGGGACAGGGGTCACCCCTCCACTTT
TRBJ1-2 | - | TRBV19 | - | CASSIKQSGYTF | TGTGCCAGTAGTATTAAACAATCCGGCTACACCTTC
TRBJ2-5 | many | TRBV29-1 | TRBD2 | CSVVPGGLVEETQYF | TGCAGCGTTGTCCCGGGGGGGCTAGTTGAGGAGACCCAGTACTTC
TRBJ2-5 | many | TRBV18 | - | CASSPLAGLEETQYF | TGTGCCAGCTCACCATTGGCAGGGCTGGAGGAGACCCAGTACTTC
TRBJ1-1 | many | TRBV2 | TRBD1 | CASRGTGEVEAFF | TGTGCCAGCAGGGGGACAGGGGAGGTTGAAGCTTTCTTT
TRBJ1-1 | many | TRBV3-1 | - | CASSQEQRTEAFF | TGTGCCAGCAGCCAAGAACAACGTACTGAAGCTTTCTTT
TRBJ2-7 | - | TRBV19 | TRBD1 | CASSGGTGRFYEQYF | TGTGCCAGTAGTGGAGGGACAGGGAGATTCTACGAGCAGTACTTC
TRBJ2-7 | few | TRBV12-3/TRBV12-4 | - | CADRAPGYEQYF | TGTGCCGACAGAGCCCCCGGTTACGAGCAGTACTTC
TRBJ1-1 | many | TRBV19 | TRBD1 | CASSIGTGVAEAFF | TGTGCCAGTAGTATAGGGACAGGGGTCGCTGAAGCTTTCTTT
TRBJ2-1 | many | TRBV11-2 | TRBD2 | CASSLGSGDLNEQFF | TGTGCCAGCAGCTTAGGTAGCGGGGATCTCAATGAGCAGTTCTTC
TRBJ2-7 | many | TRBV7-9 | - | CASRKDRFHSGEQYF | TGTGCCAGCAGAAAAGACAGGTTCCACTCTGGGGAGCAGTACTTC
TRBJ1-5 | many | TRBV30 | - | CAWSAQENQPQHF | TGTGCCTGGAGTGCACAGGAAAATCAGCCCCAGCATTTT
TRBJ2-1 | many | TRBV30 | - | CAWSAPSRPRDEQFF | TGTGCCTGGAGTGCCCCATCGAGGCCCCGGGATGAGCAGTTCTTC
TRBJ2-1 | many | TRBV12-3/TRBV12-4 | TRBD2 | CASSPGPSGKAGESYNEQFF | TGTGCCAGCAGTCCCGGACCGTCTGGTAAGGCGGGAGAATCCTACAATGAGCAGTTCTTC
TRBJ2-4 | - | TRBV20-1 | TRBD2 | CSASGTSGAKNIQYF | TGCAGTGCTAGCGGGACTAGCGGGGCTAAAAACATTCAGTACTTC
TRBJ1-5 | - | TRBV20-1 | - | CSAGPGQNSNQPQHF | TGCAGTGCAGGACCGGGCCAAAATAGCAATCAGCCCCAGCATTTT
TRBJ1-3 | few | TRBV12-3/TRBV12-4 | - | CASKPGPNSGNTIYF | TGTGCCAGCAAGCCAGGGCCTAACTCTGGAAACACCATATATTTT
TRBJ2-1 | many | TRBV20-1 | - | CSAPTARGRNEQFF | TGCAGTGCTCCGACGGCCAGGGGACGTAATGAGCAGTTCTTC
TRBJ2-5 | once | TRBV20-1 | - | CSARDMAHRGQETQYF | TGCAGTGCTAGAGATATGGCTCACCGGGGCCAAGAGACCCAGTACTTC
TRBJ2-7 | many | TRBV4-1 | TRBD1 | CASSPTKMGQLTYEQYF | TGCGCCAGCAGCCCGACTAAGATGGGACAGCTAACCTACGAGCAGTACTTC
TRBJ1-2 | many | TRBV3-1 | - | CASSQDSGYTF | TGTGCCAGCAGCCAAGACAGTGGCTACACCTTC